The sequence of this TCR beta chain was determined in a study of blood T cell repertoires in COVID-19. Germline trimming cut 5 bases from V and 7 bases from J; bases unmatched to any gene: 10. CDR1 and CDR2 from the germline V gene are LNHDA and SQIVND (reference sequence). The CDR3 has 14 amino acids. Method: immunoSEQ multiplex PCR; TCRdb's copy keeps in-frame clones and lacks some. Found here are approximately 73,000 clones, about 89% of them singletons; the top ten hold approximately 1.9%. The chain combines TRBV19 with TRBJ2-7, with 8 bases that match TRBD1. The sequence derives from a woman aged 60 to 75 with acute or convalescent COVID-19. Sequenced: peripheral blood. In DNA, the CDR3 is TGTGCCAGTAGTGCTTACACACAGGGGGGTGAGCAGTACTTC. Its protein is CASSAYTQGGEQYF. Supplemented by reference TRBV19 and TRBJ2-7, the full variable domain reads DGGITQSPKYLFRKEGQNVTLSCEQNLNHDAMYWYRQDPGQGLRLIYYSQIVNDFQKGDIAEGYSVSREKKESFPLTVTSAQKNPTAFYLCASSAYTQGGEQYFGPGTRLTVT.